The present T cell receptor beta chain was sequenced within a study of PD-1 blockade in classical Hodgkin lymphoma. Across the study: Nivolumab dosed at 3 mg/kg went to patients intravenously every 2 weeks.

Notes on the study in general: While CD8+ TCR diversity did not rise significantly by C4D1, CD4+ TCR diversity did.

Assay used: immunoSEQ multiplex PCR; TCRdb lists only in-frame clones, some missing. Of about 47,000 clones in the sample, 85% to 90% were seen once. Sample time point: cycle 4 day 1 (C4D1), after more than 5 weeks of nivolumab. After autologous stem cell transplantation all patients relapsed, and prior brentuximab vedotin exposure differed between cohorts. Remarks on this clone: The antigen remains unidentified.

Specimen: peripheral blood mononuclear cells (PBMCs), collected before the fourth cycle of nivolumab. The receptor was derived from a human donor with classical Hodgkin lymphoma.

CDR3 in DNA: TGCGCCAGCAGCTTGGGGGTAGTAGGCTACGAGCAGTACTTC. It is translated as CASSLGVVGYEQYF. The chain has TRBV5-1 and TRBJ2-7, with unresolved D. The ends were cut back, 0 bases at V and 3 bases at J, with 10 bases in the middle. Per germline, CDR1 SGHRS and CDR2 YFSETQ. CDR3 length equals 14 residues.